The rows below give T cell receptor beta chains drawn from one sample of a study of regulatory T cells. TCRdb keeps only in-frame clones here, not all; method: immunoSEQ multiplex PCR. The sample holds 17,000 or so clones, about 92% seen once. Sequenced sample: CD8+ T cells sorted from blood. These receptors originate from a person aged 18-29 years with CD3G deficiency. Each CDR3 is given without its conserved first and last residue. For some rows the clone size is stated as once, few or many, or as a class when expanded; others skip it.

ASRTGVAGPGELF	TRBV6-1	TRBJ2-2	.
ASSTQGASSYEQY	TRBV27	TRBJ2-7	.
ASSGLGTRAQY	TRBV6-5	TRBJ2-3	.
ASSSHTGELF	TRBV27	TRBJ2-2	few
ASDFGTVSEQY	TRBV11-2	TRBJ2-7	.
ASSFGSADGGYT	TRBV7-9	TRBJ1-2	.
ASSLTGGYKNTEAF	TRBV5-6	TRBJ1-1	.
ASATIRVDEQY	TRBV12-5	.	.
ASTLGDKAAETQY	TRBV5-6	TRBJ2-5	.
ASSEYYGPSGNTIY	TRBV25-1	TRBJ1-3	.
ASTRGDSYNEQF	TRBV6-1	TRBJ2-1	.
ASSAIGGTGELF	TRBV7-9	TRBJ2-2	.
ASSLDPRLVHKNIQY	TRBV11-3	TRBJ2-4	.
ASRAGVTEAF	TRBV6-1	TRBJ1-1	once
ASSVGGRGAEAF	TRBV9	TRBJ1-1	.
ASSVEGGTYEQY	TRBV9	TRBJ2-7	.
ASSFRHGYEQY	TRBV27	TRBJ2-7	.
ASSQTSPKRDTQY	TRBV10-1	TRBJ2-3	.
ASTQGGMYNEQF	TRBV7-9	TRBJ2-1	once
ASSVGTAPALH	TRBV9	TRBJ1-6	few
ASSFRGGQGGINEQF	TRBV28	TRBJ2-1	.
ASSLGTGATGELF	TRBV7-6	TRBJ2-2	.
AWRTGPGNTIY	TRBV30	TRBJ1-3	.
ASSESSGGALDTQY	TRBV25-1	TRBJ2-3	.
ASSFGETQY	TRBV5-6	TRBJ2-5	.
ASSPLTGVEAGELF	TRBV9	TRBJ2-2	.
ASRQTGALMRETQY	TRBV4-1	TRBJ2-5	.
ASSQEALAYEQY	TRBV4-1	TRBJ2-7	once
ASSQNEKLF	TRBV11-2	TRBJ1-4	.
ASGFVPPGQVHEQY	TRBV12-5	TRBJ2-7	.
AIGPQQGIETQY	TRBV10-3	TRBJ2-5	.
ASSLANNEQF	TRBV7-9	TRBJ2-1	.
ASNDFYNEQF	TRBV5-8	TRBJ2-1	.
ASSDWDSFYEQY	TRBV2	TRBJ2-7	.
ASTPLGLPHHYGYT	TRBV28	TRBJ1-2	.
ASSQVAGQETQY	TRBV4-1	TRBJ2-5	.
ASSLPRGGAGSPLH	TRBV11-2	TRBJ1-6	once
ASSLDRGRGYSPLH	TRBV7-2	TRBJ1-6	.
ASSFDGGQGSYNEQF	TRBV7-9	TRBJ2-1	once
ASSQGDRGRGGYT	TRBV4-1	TRBJ1-2	.
ASSSGEGETQY	TRBV7-9	TRBJ2-5	.
ASSQSQNSNQPQH	TRBV4-1	TRBJ1-5	.
ASSSLDGSYEQY	TRBV7-9	TRBJ2-7	.
ASSLTGGLPTYNEQF	TRBV5-4	TRBJ2-1	.
ASSLSVGNNEQF	TRBV27	TRBJ2-1	.
ASSEQIGWQTYNEQF	TRBV6-1	TRBJ2-1	.
ASSDPVSYTEAF	TRBV6-1	TRBJ1-1	.
ASSDRIYGSGNTIY	TRBV7-9	TRBJ1-3	once
ASSAGYEQY	TRBV6-1	TRBJ2-7	.
ASSEGAGAHEQY	TRBV6-1	TRBJ2-7	.
ASSLGPVPDTQY	TRBV7-6	TRBJ2-3	.
ASRARGKETQY	TRBV6-1	TRBJ2-5	once
ASSQEWGRSSGNTIY	TRBV4-1	TRBJ1-3	.
ASSLTGTRDQETQY	TRBV13	TRBJ2-5	.